This T cell receptor (beta chain) was captured in a study of human thymus T cells. Concerning this clone itself: Its antigen is not known.

V was cut by 5 bases and J by 5 bases, with 12 bases left in between. The length of the CDR3 is 13 residues. Germline values: CDR1 LNHDA, CDR2 SQIVND (reference sequence). General study findings and limits: Related research has reported that thymic repertoires overlap highly among unrelated individuals. Thymic and blood repertoires seemed to favor certain V and J genes.

The table came from immunoSEQ multiplex PCR; TCRdb's copy has only in-frame clones and leaves some out. The repertoire holds about 120,000 clones, with about 93% as singletons. Resections were taken during corrective heart surgery, and the thymus tissue came from these. Samples came from healthy Finnish infants during open corrective cardiac surgery. V gene TRBV19 combines with J gene TRBJ2-5; possibly TRBD2 for D (5 bases). Sequenced: thymus tissue. The clonotype was recovered from a boy younger than two with a congenital heart defect but otherwise immunologically healthy. The CDR3, as DNA: TGTGCCAGTAGTCCAAGACTAAGGGAGACCCAGTACTTC. Translated, it gives CASSPRLRETQYF.